This record looks at one TCR beta chain sequence and its context. This table comes from immunoSEQ multiplex PCR, and its TCRdb copy is limited to in-frame clones, with some not included. The sample has 230,000 or so clones, nearly 90% seen once; the top ten hold roughly 4.5%. This record belongs to a study of blood T cell repertoires in COVID-19. CDR1 is LNHDA and CDR2 is SQIVND in the germline V gene (reference sequence). Trimming pared 5 bases from V and 4 bases from J, leaving 3 bases between. The CDR3 contains 11 residues. Specimen: peripheral blood. The rearrangement links TRBV19 to TRBJ2-1; no definite D call. This receptor was obtained from a woman in her forties who had recovered from COVID-19. The CDR3 DNA reads as TGTGCCAGTAGTGAGTACAATGAGCAGTTCTTC. This gives the protein CASSEYNEQFF.